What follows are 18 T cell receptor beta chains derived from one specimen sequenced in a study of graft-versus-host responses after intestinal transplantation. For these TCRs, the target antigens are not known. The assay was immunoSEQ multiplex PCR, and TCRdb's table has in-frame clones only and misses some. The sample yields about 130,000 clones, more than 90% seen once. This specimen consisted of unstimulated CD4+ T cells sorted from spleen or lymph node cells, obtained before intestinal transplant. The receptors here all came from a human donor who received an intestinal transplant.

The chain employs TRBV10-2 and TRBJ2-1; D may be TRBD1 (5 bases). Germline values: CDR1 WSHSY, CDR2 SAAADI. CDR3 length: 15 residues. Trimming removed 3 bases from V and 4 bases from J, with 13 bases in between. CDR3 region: CASSDALGEYNEQFF. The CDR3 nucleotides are TGCGCCAGCAGTGACGCCCTAGGGGAATACAATGAGCAGTTCTTC.

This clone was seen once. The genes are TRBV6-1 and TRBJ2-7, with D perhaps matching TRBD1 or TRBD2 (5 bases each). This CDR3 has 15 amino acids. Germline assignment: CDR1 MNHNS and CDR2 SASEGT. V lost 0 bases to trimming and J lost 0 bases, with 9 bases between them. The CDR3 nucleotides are TGTGCCAGCAGTGAAGCTACCGGGACCTCCTACGAGCAGTACTTC. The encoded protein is CASSEATGTSYEQYF.

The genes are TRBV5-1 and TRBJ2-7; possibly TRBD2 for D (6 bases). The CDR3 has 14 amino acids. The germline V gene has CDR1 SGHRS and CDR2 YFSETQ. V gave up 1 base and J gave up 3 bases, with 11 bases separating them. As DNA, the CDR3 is TGCGCCAGCAGCTTGTTTGGAGGGTTCTACGAGCAGTACTTC. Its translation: CASSLFGGFYEQYF.

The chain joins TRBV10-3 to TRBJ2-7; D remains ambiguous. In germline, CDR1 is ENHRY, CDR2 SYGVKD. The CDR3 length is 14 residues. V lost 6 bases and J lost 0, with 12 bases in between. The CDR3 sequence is CAISALGSSYEQYF. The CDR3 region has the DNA TGTGCCATCAGCGCCCTGGGAAGCTCCTACGAGCAGTACTTC.

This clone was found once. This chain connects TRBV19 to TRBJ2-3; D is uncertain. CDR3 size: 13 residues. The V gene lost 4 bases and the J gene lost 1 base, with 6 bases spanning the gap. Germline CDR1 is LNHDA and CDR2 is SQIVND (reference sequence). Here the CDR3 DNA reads TGTGCCAGTAGTAACACAGGCACAGATACGCAGTATTTT. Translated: CASSNTGTDTQYF.

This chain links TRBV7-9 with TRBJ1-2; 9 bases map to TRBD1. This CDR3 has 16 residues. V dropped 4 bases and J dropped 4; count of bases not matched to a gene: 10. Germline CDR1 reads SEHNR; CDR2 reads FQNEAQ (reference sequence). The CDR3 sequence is CASSSSTGGLSYGYTF. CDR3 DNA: TGTGCCAGCAGCTCTTCAACAGGGGGCCTCAGCTATGGCTACACCTTC.

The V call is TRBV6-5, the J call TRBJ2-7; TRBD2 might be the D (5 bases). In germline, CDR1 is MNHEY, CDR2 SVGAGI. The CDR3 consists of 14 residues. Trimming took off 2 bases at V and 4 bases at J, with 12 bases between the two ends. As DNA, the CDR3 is TGTGCCAGCAGTTACGCGCCGGGAAGGTACGAGCAGTACTTC. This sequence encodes CASSYAPGRYEQYF.

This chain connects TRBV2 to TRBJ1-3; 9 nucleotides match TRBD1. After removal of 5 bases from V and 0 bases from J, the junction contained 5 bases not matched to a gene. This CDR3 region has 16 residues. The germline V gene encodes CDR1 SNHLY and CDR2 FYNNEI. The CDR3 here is CASSNNRGHSGNTIYF. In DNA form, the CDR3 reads TGTGCCAGCAGTAACAACAGGGGGCACTCTGGAAACACCATATATTTT. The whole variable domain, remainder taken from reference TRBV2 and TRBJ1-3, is EPEVTQTPSHQVTQMGQEVILRCVPISNHLYFYWYRQILGQKVEFLVSFYNNEISEKSEIFDDQFSVERPDGSNFTLKIRSTKLEDSAMYFCASSNNRGHSGNTIYFGEGSWLTVV.

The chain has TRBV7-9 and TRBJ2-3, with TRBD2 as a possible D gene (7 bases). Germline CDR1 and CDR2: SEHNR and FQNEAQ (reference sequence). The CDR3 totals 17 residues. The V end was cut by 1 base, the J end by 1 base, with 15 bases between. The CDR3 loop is CASSLVRGGAGTDTQYF. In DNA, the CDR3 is TGTGCCAGCAGCTTAGTTCGTGGGGGGGCCGGCACAGATACGCAGTATTTT.

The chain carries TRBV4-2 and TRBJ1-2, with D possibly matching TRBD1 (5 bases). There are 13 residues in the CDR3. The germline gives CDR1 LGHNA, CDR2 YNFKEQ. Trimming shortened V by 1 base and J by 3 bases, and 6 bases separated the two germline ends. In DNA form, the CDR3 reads TGTGCCAGCAGCCAAGTGGGGCACTATGGCTACACCTTC. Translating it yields CASSQVGHYGYTF.

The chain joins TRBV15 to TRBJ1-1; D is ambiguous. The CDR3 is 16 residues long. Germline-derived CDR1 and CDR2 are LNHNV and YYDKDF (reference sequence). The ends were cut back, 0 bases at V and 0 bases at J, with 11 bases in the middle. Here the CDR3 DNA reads TGTGCCACCAGCAGAGAGGTAACCTACATGAACACTGAAGCTTTCTTT. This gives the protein CATSREVTYMNTEAFF.

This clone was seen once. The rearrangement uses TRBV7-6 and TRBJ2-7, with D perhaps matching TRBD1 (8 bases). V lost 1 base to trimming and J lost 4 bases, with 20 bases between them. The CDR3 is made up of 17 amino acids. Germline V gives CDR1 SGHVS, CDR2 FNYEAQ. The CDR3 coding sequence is TGTGCCAGCAGCTTAGTGGGGGAGGGGCAGGGGGCTTACGAGCAGTACTTC. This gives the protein CASSLVGEGQGAYEQYF.

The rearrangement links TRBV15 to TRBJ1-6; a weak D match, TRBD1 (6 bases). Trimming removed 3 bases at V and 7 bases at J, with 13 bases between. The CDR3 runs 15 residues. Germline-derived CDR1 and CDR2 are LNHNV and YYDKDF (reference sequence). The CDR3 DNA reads TGTGCCACCAGCAGGGGGGGGCCGGCGAATTCACCCCTCCACTTT. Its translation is CATSRGGPANSPLHF.

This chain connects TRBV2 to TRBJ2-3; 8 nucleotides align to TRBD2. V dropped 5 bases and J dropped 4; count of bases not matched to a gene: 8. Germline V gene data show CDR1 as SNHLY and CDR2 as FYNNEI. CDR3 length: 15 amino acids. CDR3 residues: CASSPGTRKADTQYF. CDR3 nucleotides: TGTGCCAGCAGTCCCGGGACTAGGAAAGCAGATACGCAGTATTTT.

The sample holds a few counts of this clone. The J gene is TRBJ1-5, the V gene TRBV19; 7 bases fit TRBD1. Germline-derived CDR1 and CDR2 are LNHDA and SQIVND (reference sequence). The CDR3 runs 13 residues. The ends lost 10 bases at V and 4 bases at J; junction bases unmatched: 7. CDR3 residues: CATNRDRNQPQHF. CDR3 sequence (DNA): TGTGCCACCAACCGGGACAGAAATCAGCCCCAGCATTTT. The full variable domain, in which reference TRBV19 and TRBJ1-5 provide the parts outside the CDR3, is DGGITQSPKYLFRKEGQNVTLSCEQNLNHDAMYWYRQDPGQGLRLIYYSQIVNDFQKGDIAEGYSVSREKKESFPLTVTSAQKNPTAFYLCATNRDRNQPQHFGDGTRLSIL.

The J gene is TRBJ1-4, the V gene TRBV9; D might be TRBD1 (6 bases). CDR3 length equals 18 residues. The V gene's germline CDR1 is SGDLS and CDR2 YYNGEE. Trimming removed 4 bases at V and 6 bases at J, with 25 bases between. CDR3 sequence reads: CASSTPDTGIRRDEKLFF. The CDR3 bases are TGTGCCAGCAGCACCCCGGACACAGGGATTAGGCGGGATGAAAAACTGTTTTTT. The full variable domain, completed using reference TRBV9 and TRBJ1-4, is DSGVTQTPKHLITATGQRVTLRCSPRSGDLSVYWYQQSLDQGLQFLIQYYNGEERAKGNILERFSAQQFPDLHSELNLSSLELGDSALYFCASSTPDTGIRRDEKLFFGSGTQLSVL.

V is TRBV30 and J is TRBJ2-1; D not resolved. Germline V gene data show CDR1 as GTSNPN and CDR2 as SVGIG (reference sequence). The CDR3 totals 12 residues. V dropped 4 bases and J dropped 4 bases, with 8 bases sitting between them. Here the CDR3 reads CAWTARYNEQFF. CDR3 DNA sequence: TGTGCCTGGACAGCCAGGTACAATGAGCAGTTCTTC.

In nucleotides, the CDR3 is TGTGCCAGCAGCCGACAGGGGTCGTCCTATAATTCACCCCTCCACTTT. Amino acid sequence: CASSRQGSSYNSPLHF. The chain employs TRBV13 and TRBJ1-6; TRBD1 agrees at 8 bases. Germline CDR1 and CDR2: PRHDT and FYEKMQ (reference sequence). V lost 5 bases, J lost 1 base, and 4 bases stayed unmatched. The CDR3 length is 16 residues.